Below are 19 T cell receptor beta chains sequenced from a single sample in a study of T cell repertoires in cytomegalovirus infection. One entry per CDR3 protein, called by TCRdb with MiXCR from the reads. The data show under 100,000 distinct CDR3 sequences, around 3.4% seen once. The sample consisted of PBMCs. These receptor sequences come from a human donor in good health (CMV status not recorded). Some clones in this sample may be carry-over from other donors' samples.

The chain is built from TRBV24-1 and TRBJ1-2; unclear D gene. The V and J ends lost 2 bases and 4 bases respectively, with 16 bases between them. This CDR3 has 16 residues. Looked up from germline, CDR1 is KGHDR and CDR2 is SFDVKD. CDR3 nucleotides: TGTGCCACCAGTGATTCAGCGGTAGGGTCCGGCTATGGCTACACCTTC. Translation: CATSDSAVGSGYGYTF.

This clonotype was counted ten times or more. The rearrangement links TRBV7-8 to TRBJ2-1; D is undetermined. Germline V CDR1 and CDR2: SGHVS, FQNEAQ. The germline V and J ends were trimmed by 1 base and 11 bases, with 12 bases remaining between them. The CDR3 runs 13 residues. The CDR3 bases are TGTGCCAGCAGCTTAGTCCTCCTACAGAAGCAGTTCTTC. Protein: CASSLVLLQKQFF.

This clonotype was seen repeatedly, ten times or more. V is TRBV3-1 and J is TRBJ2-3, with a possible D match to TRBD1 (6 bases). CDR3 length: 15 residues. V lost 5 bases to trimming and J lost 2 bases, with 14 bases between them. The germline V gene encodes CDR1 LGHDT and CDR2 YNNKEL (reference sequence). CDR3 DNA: TGTGCCAGCAGCGTCTTCCAGGGGCCCACAGATACGCAGTATTTT. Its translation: CASSVFQGPTDTQYF.

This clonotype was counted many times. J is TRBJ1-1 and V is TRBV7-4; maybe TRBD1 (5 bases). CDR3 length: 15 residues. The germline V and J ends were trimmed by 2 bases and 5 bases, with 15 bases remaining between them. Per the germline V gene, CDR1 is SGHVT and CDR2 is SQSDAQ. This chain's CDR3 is CASSLSGIGNTEAFF. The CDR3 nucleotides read TGTGCCAGCAGCTTATCAGGGATAGGGAATACTGAAGCTTTCTTT.

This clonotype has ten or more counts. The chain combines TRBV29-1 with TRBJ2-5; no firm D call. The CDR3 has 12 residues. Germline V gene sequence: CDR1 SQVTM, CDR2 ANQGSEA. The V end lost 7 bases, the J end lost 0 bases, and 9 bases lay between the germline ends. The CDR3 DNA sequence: TGCAGCGCATTAGCAGACCAAGAGACCCAGTACTTC. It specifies CSALADQETQYF. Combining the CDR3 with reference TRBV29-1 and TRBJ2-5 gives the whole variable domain SAVISQKPSRDICQRGTSLTIQCQVDSQVTMMFWYRQQPGQSLTLIATANQGSEATYESGFVIDKFPISRPNLTFSTLTVSNMSPEDSSIYLCSALADQETQYFGPGTRLLVL.

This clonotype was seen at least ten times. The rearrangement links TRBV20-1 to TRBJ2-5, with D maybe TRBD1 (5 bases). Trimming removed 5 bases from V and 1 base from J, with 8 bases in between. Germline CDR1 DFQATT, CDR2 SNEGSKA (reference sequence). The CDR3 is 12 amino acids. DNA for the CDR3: TGCAGTGCTCGACAGACCCAAGAGACCCAGTACTTC. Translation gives CSARQTQETQYF.

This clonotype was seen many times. In DNA form, the CDR3 reads TGCGCCAGCAGCTTGACAGGCCAAAGCAATCAGCCCCAGCATTTT. Its translation: CASSLTGQSNQPQHF. The V and J genes are TRBV5-1 and TRBJ1-5; D is possibly TRBD1 (5 bases). CDR3 length: 15 amino acids. V was pared by 1 base and J by 1 base, with 9 bases between. Looked up from germline, CDR1 is SGHRS and CDR2 is YFSETQ.

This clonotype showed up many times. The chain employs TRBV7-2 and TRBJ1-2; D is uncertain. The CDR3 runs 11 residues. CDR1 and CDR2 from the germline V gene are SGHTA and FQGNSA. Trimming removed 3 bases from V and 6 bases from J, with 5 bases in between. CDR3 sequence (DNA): TGTGCCAGCAGCTTTTACGATGGCTACACCTTC. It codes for CASSFYDGYTF. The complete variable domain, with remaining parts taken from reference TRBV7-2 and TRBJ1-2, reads GAGVSQSPSNKVTEKGKDVELRCDPISGHTALYWYRQSLGQGLEFLIYFQGNSAPDKSGLPSDRFSAERTGGSVSTLTIQRTQQEDSAVYLCASSFYDGYTFGSGTRLTVV.

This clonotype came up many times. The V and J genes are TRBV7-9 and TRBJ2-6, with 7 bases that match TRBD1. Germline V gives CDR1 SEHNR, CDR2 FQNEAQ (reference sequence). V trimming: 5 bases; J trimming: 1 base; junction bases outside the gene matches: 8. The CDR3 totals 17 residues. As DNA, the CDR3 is TGTGCCAGCAGCCCACAAGGGGGCGCATCTGGGGCCAACGTCCTGACTTTC. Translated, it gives CASSPQGGASGANVLTF.

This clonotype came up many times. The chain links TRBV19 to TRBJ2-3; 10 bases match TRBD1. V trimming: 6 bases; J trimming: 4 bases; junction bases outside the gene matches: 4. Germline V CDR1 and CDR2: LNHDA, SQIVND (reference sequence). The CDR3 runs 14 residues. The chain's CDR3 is CASSAGTGADTQYF. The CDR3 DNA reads TGTGCCAGTAGCGCCGGGACAGGGGCAGATACGCAGTATTTT.

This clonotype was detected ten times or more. The DNA for the CDR3 is TGTGCCAGCAGTCCATACAGGGGCGGCACTGAAGCTTTCTTT. Amino acid sequence: CASSPYRGGTEAFF. The chain uses TRBV12-3 or TRBV12-4 and TRBJ1-1; 7 bases are a match to TRBD1. With V trimmed by 5 bases and J by 4 bases, 7 bases remained unmatched. This CDR3 has 14 residues.

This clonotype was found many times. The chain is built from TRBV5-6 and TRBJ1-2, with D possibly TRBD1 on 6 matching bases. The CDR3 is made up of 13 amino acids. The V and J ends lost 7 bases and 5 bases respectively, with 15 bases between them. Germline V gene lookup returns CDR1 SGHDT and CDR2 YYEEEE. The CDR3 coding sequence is TGTGCCAGCTTTAAACAGGGTTCGTATGGCTACACCTTC. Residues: CASFKQGSYGYTF.

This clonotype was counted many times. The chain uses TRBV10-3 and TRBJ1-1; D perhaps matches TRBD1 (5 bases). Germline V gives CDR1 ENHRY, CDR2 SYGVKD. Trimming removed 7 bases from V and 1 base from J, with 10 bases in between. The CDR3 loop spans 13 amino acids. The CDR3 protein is CAIIGHPNTEAFF. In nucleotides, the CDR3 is TGTGCCATCATTGGACATCCGAACACTGAAGCTTTCTTT.

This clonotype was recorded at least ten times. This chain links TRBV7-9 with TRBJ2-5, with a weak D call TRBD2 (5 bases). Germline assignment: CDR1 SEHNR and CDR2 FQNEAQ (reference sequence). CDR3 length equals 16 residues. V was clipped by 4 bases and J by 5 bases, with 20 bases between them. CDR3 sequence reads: CASSSRLTPSGETQYF. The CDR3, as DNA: TGTGCCAGCAGCTCCCGACTAACCCCCTCGGGGGAGACCCAGTACTTC.

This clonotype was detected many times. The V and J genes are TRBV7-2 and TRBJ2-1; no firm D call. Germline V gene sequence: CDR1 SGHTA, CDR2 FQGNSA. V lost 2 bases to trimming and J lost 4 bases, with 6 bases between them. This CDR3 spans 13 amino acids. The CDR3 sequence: CASSLIGYNEQFF. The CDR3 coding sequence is TGTGCCAGCAGCTTAATCGGGTACAATGAGCAGTTCTTC.

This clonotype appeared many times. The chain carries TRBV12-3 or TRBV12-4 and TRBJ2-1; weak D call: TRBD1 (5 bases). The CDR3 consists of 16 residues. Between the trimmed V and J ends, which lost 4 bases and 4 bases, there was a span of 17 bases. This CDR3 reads CASSSRTPGSYNEQFF. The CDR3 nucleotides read TGTGCCAGCAGTTCCCGCACACCAGGGTCATACAATGAGCAGTTCTTC.

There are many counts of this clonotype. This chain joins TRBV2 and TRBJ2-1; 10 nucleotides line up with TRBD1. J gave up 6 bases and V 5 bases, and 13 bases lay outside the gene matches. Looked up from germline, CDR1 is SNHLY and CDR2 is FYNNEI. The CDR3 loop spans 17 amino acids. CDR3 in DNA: TGTGCCAGCAGTCCTGACTACCGGGACAGGGGTGGCAATGAGCAGTTCTTC. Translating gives CASSPDYRDRGGNEQFF.

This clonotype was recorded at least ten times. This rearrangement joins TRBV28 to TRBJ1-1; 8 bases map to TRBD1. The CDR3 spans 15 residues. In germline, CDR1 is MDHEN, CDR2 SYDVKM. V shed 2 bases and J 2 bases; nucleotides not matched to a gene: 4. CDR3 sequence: CASSLRDRGNTEAFF. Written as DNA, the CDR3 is TGTGCCAGCAGTTTACGCGACAGGGGAAACACTGAAGCTTTCTTT.

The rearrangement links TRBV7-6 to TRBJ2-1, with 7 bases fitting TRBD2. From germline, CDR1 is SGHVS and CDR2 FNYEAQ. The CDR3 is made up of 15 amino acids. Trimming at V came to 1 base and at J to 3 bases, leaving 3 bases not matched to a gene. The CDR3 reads CASSLVLASYNEQFF. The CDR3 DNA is TGTGCCAGCAGCTTAGTACTAGCGAGCTACAATGAGCAGTTCTTC.